The 19 T cell receptor beta chains given below trace back to one sample, sequenced in a study of T cells in localized non-small cell lung cancer (dated by TCRdb to 2018 to 2020). The library was made by the immunoSEQ multiplex PCR assay. The table comes from immuneACCESS by way of TCRdb, which keeps in-frame sequences with V and J called. Part of the clones is missing from these tables; in studies checked, under half for an unresolved V gene and the rest for unknown reasons. The sample has about 21,000 clones on record, roughly 86% of them singletons. Jointly, the top ten make up 25% to 35% of the sample. Specimen: peripheral blood mononuclear cells, collected before any cancer treatment. The receptors stem from a male donor older than 55 with stage II lung adenocarcinoma.

This chain uses TRBV29-1 with TRBJ2-7; 11 positions match TRBD1. The CDR3 sequence is 13 residues long. Germline V gives CDR1 SQVTM, CDR2 ANQGSEA. J lost 3 bases, V lost 6 bases, and 4 bases had no gene match. The CDR3 here is CSVRDRGVYEQYF. The CDR3 nucleotides read TGCAGCGTCCGGGACAGGGGGGTCTACGAGCAGTACTTC.

The gene calls are TRBV5-6 and TRBJ1-5; D is perhaps TRBD1 (5 bases). V was cut by 7 bases and J by 4 bases, with 15 bases left in between. Germline CDR1 SGHDT, CDR2 YYEEEE. The CDR3 is 14 residues long. CDR3 in DNA: TGTGCCAGCCACAACTGGGACCGAAATCAGCCCCAGCATTTT. As protein: CASHNWDRNQPQHF.

The chain has TRBV5-6 and TRBJ1-1; D is uncertain. Germline lookup yields CDR1 SGHDT and CDR2 YYEEEE. V was pared by 1 base and J by 3 bases, with 7 bases between. CDR3 size: 13 residues. This CDR3 is CASSLRYDTEAFF. The CDR3 nucleotides read TGTGCCAGCAGCTTGAGGTACGACACTGAAGCTTTCTTT.

This rearrangement joins TRBV28 to TRBJ2-7; D unclear. This CDR3 spans 13 amino acids. Germline-derived CDR1 and CDR2 are MDHEN and SYDVKM. The V gene lost 4 bases and the J gene lost 3 bases, with 10 bases spanning the gap. CDR3 residues: CASSWWANYEQYF. CDR3 coding DNA: TGTGCCAGCAGTTGGTGGGCCAACTACGAGCAGTACTTC.

The chain joins TRBV2 to TRBJ1-5; the D gene is possibly TRBD1 (5 bases). This CDR3 has 20 amino acids. With 8 bases removed from V and 1 base from J, the gap between germline ends came to 30 bases. CDR1 is SNHLY, CDR2 FYNNEI, per germline. This CDR3 is CASQGTSYGNLRFSNQPQHF. For the CDR3, the DNA is TGTGCCAGCCAAGGGACGTCATACGGGAACCTACGATTCAGCAATCAGCCCCAGCATTTT. The whole variable domain, remainder taken from reference TRBV2 and TRBJ1-5, is EPEVTQTPSHQVTQMGQEVILRCVPISNHLYFYWYRQILGQKVEFLVSFYNNEISEKSEIFDDQFSVERPDGSNFTLKIRSTKLEDSAMYFCASQGTSYGNLRFSNQPQHFGDGTRLSIL.

The chain carries TRBV19 and TRBJ2-2; possible D gene TRBD1, 6 bases. In germline, CDR1 is LNHDA, CDR2 SQIVND (reference sequence). The CDR3 covers 16 residues. Deletions cut 4 bases from V and 4 bases from J, with 16 bases between. The CDR3 loop reads CASSRVAGVGTGELFF. As DNA, the CDR3 is TGTGCCAGTAGTAGGGTGGCAGGGGTTGGCACCGGGGAGCTGTTTTTT.

The chain recombines TRBV2 with TRBJ2-5, with D hard to call. The germline V gene encodes CDR1 SNHLY and CDR2 FYNNEI. The length of the CDR3 is 12 residues. V lost 7 bases, J lost 0 bases, and 6 bases lay in between. The CDR3 reads CASKKDQETQYF. DNA of the CDR3: TGTGCCAGCAAAAAAGACCAAGAGACCCAGTACTTC. The full variable domain, its missing parts supplied by reference TRBV2 and TRBJ2-5, is EPEVTQTPSHQVTQMGQEVILRCVPISNHLYFYWYRQILGQKVEFLVSFYNNEISEKSEIFDDQFSVERPDGSNFTLKIRSTKLEDSAMYFCASKKDQETQYFGPGTRLLVL.

Here the CDR3 reads CASSAGTGVRAFF. CDR3 DNA sequence: TGTGCCAGCAGCGCCGGGACAGGGGTACGGGCTTTCTTT. The chain combines TRBV6-1 with TRBJ1-1; 10 nucleotides line up with TRBD1. The CDR3 contains 13 residues. Trimming took 6 bases from V and 11 from J; bases not matched to a gene: 9. The V gene's germline CDR1 is MNHNS and CDR2 SASEGT.

The chain recombines TRBV11-2 with TRBJ2-1; 7 nucleotides agree with TRBD2. This CDR3 contains 15 residues. In germline, CDR1 is SGHAT, CDR2 FQNNGV. V shed 5 bases and J 0 bases; nucleotides not matched to a gene: 4. The CDR3 nucleotides are TGTGCCAGCAGCCCGAGCGGGATCTCCTACAATGAGCAGTTCTTC. As protein: CASSPSGISYNEQFF. Full variable domain (remainder filled in from reference TRBV11-2 and TRBJ2-1): EAGVAQSPRYKIIEKRQSVAFWCNPISGHATLYWYQQILGQGPKLLIQFQNNGVVDDSQLPKDRFSAERLKGVDSTLKIQPAKLEDSAVYLCASSPSGISYNEQFFGPGTRLTVL.

The chain combines TRBV2 with TRBJ1-1; D gene ambiguous. This CDR3 is built from 12 residues. Trimming left V 8 bases short and J 2 bases short, with 9 bases between. Germline CDR1 and CDR2: SNHLY and FYNNEI. The CDR3 reads CASRARNTEAFF. CDR3 coding DNA: TGTGCCAGCCGGGCCCGAAACACTGAAGCTTTCTTT.

J is TRBJ2-1 and V is TRBV2; D could derive from TRBD1 or TRBD2 (5 bases each). In germline, CDR1 is SNHLY, CDR2 FYNNEI. There are 16 residues in the CDR3. Between the trimmed V and J ends, which lost 5 bases and 4 bases, there was a span of 18 bases. The CDR3 is CASSNSRDRDYNEQFF. As DNA, the CDR3 is TGTGCCAGCAGTAACTCTCGGGACCGAGATTACAATGAGCAGTTCTTC. Complete variable domain (other parts from reference TRBV2 and TRBJ2-1): EPEVTQTPSHQVTQMGQEVILRCVPISNHLYFYWYRQILGQKVEFLVSFYNNEISEKSEIFDDQFSVERPDGSNFTLKIRSTKLEDSAMYFCASSNSRDRDYNEQFFGPGTRLTVL.

This clone occurred a few times. The chain carries TRBV11-2 and TRBJ2-7, with no clear D. Germline-derived CDR1 and CDR2 are SGHAT and FQNNGV. Trimming removed 1 base from V and 3 bases from J, with 7 bases in between. The CDR3 totals 13 residues. CDR3 sequence (DNA): TGTGCCAGCAGCTTAGGTCCTAACTACGAGCAGTACTTC. Residues: CASSLGPNYEQYF.

The rearrangement links TRBV4-1 to TRBJ2-4; TRBD2 matches 10 bases. The CDR3 has 19 amino acids. After removal of 1 base from V and 9 bases from J, the junction contained 18 bases not matched to a gene. Per the germline V gene, CDR1 is MGHRA and CDR2 is YSYEKL. The DNA of the CDR3 is TGCGCCAGCAGCCAAGGGGGGGCCCTAGCGGGAGTTGCGCTAAGCATTCAGTACTTC. Protein sequence: CASSQGGALAGVALSIQYF.

This clone was observed a single time. J is TRBJ1-5 and V is TRBV28, with D possibly matching TRBD1 (6 bases). V lost 8 bases, J lost 2 bases, and 16 bases lay in between. CDR1 and CDR2 from the germline V gene are MDHEN and SYDVKM. The CDR3 runs 15 residues. The CDR3: CASGSGGLGNQPQHF. CDR3 nucleotide sequence: TGTGCCAGCGGGTCTGGGGGGCTGGGCAATCAGCCCCAGCATTTT. Complete variable domain (other parts from reference TRBV28 and TRBJ1-5): DVKVTQSSRYLVKRTGEKVFLECVQDMDHENMFWYRQDPGLGLRLIYFSYDVKMKEKGDIPEGYSVSREKKERFSLILESASTNQTSMYLCASGSGGLGNQPQHFGDGTRLSIL.

Here the CDR3 DNA reads TGTGCCAGCAGCCCAACTAGCGGGAGGGATACGCAGTATTTT. It translates to CASSPTSGRDTQYF. The chain carries TRBV7-8 and TRBJ2-3, with 12 bases aligning to TRBD2. Germline CDR1 reads SGHVS; CDR2 reads FQNEAQ. V gave up 5 bases and J gave up 6 bases; unmatched junction bases: 3. This CDR3 comprises 14 residues. The entire variable domain, with the rest obtained from reference TRBV7-8 and TRBJ2-3, is as follows: GAGVSQSPRYKVAKRGQDVALRCDPISGHVSLFWYQQALGQGPEFLTYFQNEAQLDKSGLPSDRFFAERPEGSVSTLKIQRTQQEDSAVYLCASSPTSGRDTQYFGPGTRLTVL.

The rearrangement links TRBV5-4 to TRBJ2-6; no definite D call. Germline loops: CDR1 SGHNT, CDR2 YYREEE (reference sequence). This CDR3 region has 14 residues. Trimming took 2 bases from V and 4 from J, leaving 7 bases between them. This CDR3 reads CASSFLFGANVLTF. As DNA, the CDR3 is TGTGCCAGCAGCTTCCTATTCGGGGCCAACGTCCTGACTTTC.

This chain links TRBV18 with TRBJ2-7; unclear D gene. Germline loops: CDR1 KGHSH, CDR2 LQKENI. V was pared by 3 bases and J by 6 bases, with 6 bases between. This CDR3 has 11 residues. CDR3 sequence (DNA): TGTGCCAGCTCACCCCGTATCGAGCAGTACTTC. This codes for CASSPRIEQYF.

This clone has a handful of counts. The V and J genes are TRBV7-2 and TRBJ1-1, with D unresolved. CDR1 and CDR2 from the germline V gene are SGHTA and FQGNSA. Trimming left V 5 bases short and J 11 bases short, with 18 bases between. The CDR3 runs 13 residues. CDR3 region: CASSPRFTDQAFF. CDR3 bases: TGTGCCAGCAGCCCTCGCTTTACCGATCAGGCTTTCTTT.

This chain joins TRBV10-3 and TRBJ2-1; the D gene is possibly TRBD1 (5 bases). The CDR3 length is 14 residues. The V and J ends lost 1 base and 8 bases respectively, with 12 bases between them. Germline CDR1 and CDR2: ENHRY and SYGVKD. CDR3 DNA: TGTGCCATCAGTGAGTTGAGCAGGGTAGATGAGCAGTTCTTC. This translates into CAISELSRVDEQFF.